A selection of T cell receptor beta chains follows, all from one sample in a study of blood T cell repertoires in COVID-19. Libraries were prepared by immunoSEQ multiplex PCR; TCRdb keeps only in-frame clonotypes and omits some of them. The sample includes roughly 70,000 clones, around 80% of them seen just once. The sequenced sample consisted of peripheral blood. The receptors derive from a man in his 70s who had recovered from COVID-19. The CDR3 runs from the conserved cysteine through the conserved F or W. The order of the fields is clone size, V gene, J gene, D gene, CDR3 protein, CDR3 DNA. A D gene is named only where the DNA matches it firmly. A row's size may be missing; if present it is once, few, many or a size class.

>.|TRBV10-3|TRBJ2-5|TRBD1
CAIAGQGPETQYF
TGTGCCATCGCGGGACAGGGGCCAGAGACCCAGTACTTC
>once|TRBV18|TRBJ1-6|.
CASSPDILSSYNSPLHF
TGTGCCAGCTCACCGGACATCCTGAGCTCCTATAATTCACCCCTCCACTTT
>.|TRBV12-3/TRBV12-4|TRBJ2-1|TRBD2
CASSLGGTYEQFF
TGTGCCAGCAGCCTGGGAGGGACCTATGAGCAGTTCTTC
>once|TRBV5-8|TRBJ1-2|.
CASSLPSGIFGYTF
TGTGCCAGCAGCTTGCCTTCGGGAATCTTTGGCTACACCTTC
>.|TRBV5-1|TRBJ1-2|.
CASSTGPGGYGYTF
TGCGCCAGCAGCACCGGGCCCGGGGGGTATGGCTACACCTTC
>.|TRBV7-2|TRBJ2-3|TRBD2
CASTGRRERSDTQYF
TGTGCCAGCACGGGGAGGCGGGAGAGGTCAGATACGCAGTATTTT
>.|TRBV9|TRBJ2-3|.
CASSAAVVGGPDTQYF
TGTGCCAGCAGCGCCGCCGTAGTGGGGGGTCCGGATACGCAGTATTTT
>.|TRBV6-2/TRBV6-3|TRBJ1-6|.
CASSYGGTGSPLHF
TGTGCCAGCAGTTACGGCGGTACAGGGTCACCCCTCCACTTT
>.|TRBV10-3|TRBJ1-6|.
CAISDRGGYRTSPLHF
TGTGCCATCAGTGATCGCGGGGGTTATAGGACTTCACCCCTCCACTTT
>few|TRBV27|TRBJ2-1|TRBD2
CASSLTGTSLGQFF
TGTGCCAGCAGTTTAACCGGGACTAGCCTCGGGCAGTTCTTC
>.|TRBV7-2|TRBJ1-5|TRBD1
CASSSRQGGQPQHF
TGTGCCAGCAGCTCCCGACAGGGTGGGCAGCCCCAGCATTTT
>few|TRBV7-2|TRBJ1-3|.
CASSLDTLSGNTIYF
TGTGCCAGCAGCCTAGACACCCTCTCTGGAAACACCATATATTTT
>.|TRBV2|TRBJ1-2|TRBD1
CASSLTGGAEGYTF
TGTGCCAGCAGTTTGACAGGGGGCGCGGAAGGCTACACCTTC
>.|TRBV7-2|TRBJ2-2|.
CASSLDSHGAGELFF
TGTGCCAGCAGCTTGGACTCCCACGGGGCCGGGGAGCTGTTTTTT
>.|TRBV5-4|TRBJ2-5|.
CASSPGGRGETQYF
TGTGCCAGCAGCCCGGGGGGCCGGGGGGAGACCCAGTACTTC
>.|TRBV28|TRBJ1-5|.
CASSLSGGTKQPQHF
TGTGCCAGCAGTTTATCCGGGGGTACCAAGCAGCCCCAGCATTTT
>.|TRBV11-3|TRBJ1-2|.
CASSSTTGNGYTF
TGTGCCAGCAGCTCAACAACAGGGAATGGCTACACCTTC
>once|TRBV30|TRBJ1-5|TRBD1
CAWSGPQGAGDQPQHF
TGTGCCTGGAGTGGTCCCCAGGGGGCAGGGGATCAGCCCCAGCATTTT
>once|TRBV7-8|TRBJ1-1|.
CASSQGQRNTEAFF
TGTGCCAGCAGCCAAGGACAGAGGAACACTGAAGCTTTCTTT
>.|TRBV5-1|TRBJ2-2|TRBD2
CASSLVATSGFTGELFF
TGCGCCAGCAGCTTGGTGGCGACTAGCGGGTTCACCGGGGAGCTGTTTTTT
>.|TRBV19|TRBJ1-5|.
CASSISRRGPDNQPQHF
TGTGCCAGTAGTATATCCCGAAGGGGTCCTGACAATCAGCCCCAGCATTTT
>.|TRBV6-2/TRBV6-3|TRBJ2-6|.
CASSYSGGHRVLTF
TGTGCCAGCAGTTATTCGGGGGGCCACCGGGTCCTGACTTTC
>.|TRBV7-3|TRBJ2-7|.
CASSLPGGEQYF
TGTGCCAGCAGCTTACCCGGTGGCGAGCAGTACTTC
>.|TRBV19|TRBJ2-2|.
CASREGNTGELFF
TGTGCCAGTAGGGAGGGGAACACCGGGGAGCTGTTTTTT
>.|TRBV5-4|TRBJ1-1|.
CASSSQQVGHTEAFF
TGTGCCAGCAGCAGCCAACAGGTTGGTCACACTGAAGCTTTCTTT
>.|TRBV5-1|TRBJ2-7|TRBD2
CASSLGGAGEGEQYF
TGCGCCAGCAGCTTGGGTGGAGCGGGGGAGGGCGAGCAGTACTTC
>.|TRBV6-5|TRBJ1-6|.
CASSPERSRNSPLHF
TGTGCCAGCAGTCCAGAACGCTCTAGGAATTCACCCCTCCACTTT
>.|TRBV7-8|TRBJ1-2|.
CASSWGVEGYTF
TGTGCCAGCAGCTGGGGGGTGGAGGGCTACACCTTC
>.|TRBV7-2|TRBJ1-1|.
CASSFQGDTEAFF
TGTGCCAGCAGCTTTCAAGGGGACACTGAAGCTTTCTTT
>.|TRBV5-6|TRBJ2-1|TRBD1
CASSFRQGLKSSYNEQFF
TGTGCCAGCAGCTTTAGACAGGGCTTGAAGAGCTCCTACAATGAGCAGTTCTTC
>.|TRBV10-1|TRBJ2-3|TRBD2
CASSQYSGGLGVRDTQYF
TGCGCCAGCAGCCAGTACTCGGGGGGACTAGGCGTCCGCGATACGCAGTATTTT
>.|TRBV18|TRBJ2-2|TRBD2
CASSLTSGRRLANTGELFF
TGTGCCAGCTCACTTACTAGCGGGAGGCGTCTCGCGAACACCGGGGAGCTGTTTTTT
>.|TRBV11-3|TRBJ1-4|.
CASSPGGADEKLFF
TGTGCCAGCAGCCCCGGGGGGGCGGATGAAAAACTGTTTTTT
>.|TRBV28|TRBJ1-5|TRBD1
CASSPGQGIYQPQHF
TGTGCCAGCAGTCCGGGACAGGGGATTTATCAGCCCCAGCATTTT
>.|TRBV11-1|TRBJ1-1|TRBD1
CASSTRQGAETEAFF
TGTGCCAGCAGCACCCGACAGGGGGCGGAAACTGAAGCTTTCTTT
>once|TRBV7-2|TRBJ2-7|.
CASSPRPHEQYF
TGTGCCAGCAGCCCCAGGCCCCACGAGCAGTACTTC
>.|TRBV4-3|TRBJ2-2|TRBD2
CASSYSGSDFTGELFF
TGCGCCAGCAGCTATAGCGGGAGTGATTTCACCGGGGAGCTGTTTTTT
>.|TRBV18|TRBJ1-3|.
CASSPPSGFLGNTIYF
TGTGCCAGCTCACCACCATCCGGGTTTCTAGGAAACACCATATATTTT
>.|TRBV3-1/TRBV3-2|TRBJ1-2|.
CASSQDVWGGGTNYGYTF
TGTGCCAGCAGCCAAGATGTTTGGGGAGGGGGTACTAACTATGGCTACACCTTC
>.|TRBV10-1|TRBJ2-2|TRBD2
CASSPGLIAGELFF
TGCGCCAGCAGTCCGGGACTAATTGCCGGGGAGCTGTTTTTT
>.|TRBV18|TRBJ2-3|TRBD2
CASSFATSGGSTDTQYF
TGTGCCAGCTCATTCGCGACTAGCGGGGGTAGCACAGATACGCAGTATTTT
>.|TRBV3-1/TRBV3-2|TRBJ2-3|TRBD2
CASSQDDLAGDPSTDTQYF
TGTGCCAGCAGCCAAGATGACCTAGCGGGGGACCCAAGCACAGATACGCAGTATTTT
>.|TRBV7-2|TRBJ2-3|TRBD2
CASSFGLAGVVGDTQYF
TGTGCCAGCAGCTTTGGACTAGCGGGGGTAGTAGGAGATACGCAGTATTTT
>.|TRBV7-2|TRBJ2-3|TRBD1
CASSPTFGTGSDTQYF
TGTGCCAGCAGCCCTACCTTCGGGACAGGGTCAGATACGCAGTATTTT
>.|TRBV10-3|TRBJ2-5|TRBD1
CAIKSDRAQETQYF
TGTGCCATCAAATCGGACAGGGCCCAAGAGACCCAGTACTTC
>once|TRBV28|TRBJ2-3|.
CASSSPSLAWGDGGLNTQYF
TGTGCCAGCAGTTCACCTTCCCTGGCTTGGGGGGACGGAGGACTAAATACGCAGTATTTT
>.|TRBV27|TRBJ1-1|.
CASRLIRDTEAFF
TGTGCCAGCAGGCTTATCCGCGACACTGAAGCTTTCTTT
>.|TRBV7-8|TRBJ1-2|TRBD1
CASSLVGTGKLILGGYTF
TGTGCCAGCAGCTTAGTAGGGACAGGGAAATTGATACTGGGTGGCTACACCTTC
>.|TRBV7-7|TRBJ2-7|.
CASSLAQDYEQYF
TGTGCCAGCAGCTTAGCCCAGGACTACGAGCAGTACTTC
>once|TRBV19|TRBJ1-5|.
CATHRADQPQHF
TGTGCCACACACAGGGCGGATCAGCCCCAGCATTTT